These 22 T cell receptor beta chains were all obtained from the same sample, sequenced in a study of human T cells and chemical hapten exposure. This sample's time point: patch test 1, 2 weeks after DPC sensitization. Indicated treatment: therapeutic diphenylcyclopropenone sensitization with weekly scalp DPC. TCRdb reprocessed the RACE reads with MiXCR, giving one entry per CDR3 protein. Of more than 55,000 distinct CDR3 sequences listed, 9.8% are singletons. The sequencing used whole blood, collected in connection with sensitization to the hapten diphenylcyclopropenone (DPC). The source is a woman between 40 and 55 years old with alopecia areata. Some clones in this sample may be carry-over from other donors' samples.

This clonotype was detected ten times or more. This chain uses TRBV18 with TRBJ2-3; 7 bases map to TRBD2. CDR1 is KGHSH and CDR2 is LQKENI in the germline V gene. The CDR3 has 16 amino acids. Germline trimming cut 2 bases from V and 2 bases from J; bases unmatched to any gene: 7. CDR3 residues: CASSPMLAVTTDTQYF. CDR3 in DNA: TGTGCCAGCTCACCAATGCTAGCGGTTACCACAGATACGCAGTATTTT.

This clonotype occurred a few times. The rearrangement uses TRBV29-1 and TRBJ2-7; D is possibly TRBD1 (5 bases). V lost 6 bases and J lost 0, with 15 bases in between. Looked up from germline, CDR1 is SQVTM and CDR2 is ANQGSEA. This CDR3 region has 14 residues. The CDR3 bases are TGCAGCGTCGCCGTGGGGCTTAGCTCCTACGAGCAGTACTTC. The encoded protein is CSVAVGLSSYEQYF.

At least ten counts were recorded for this clonotype. The chain couples TRBV5-1 to TRBJ1-1, with D unresolved. This CDR3 has 13 residues. Germline V lookup: CDR1 SGHRS, CDR2 YFSETQ. The ends were cut back, 2 bases at V and 2 bases at J, with 7 bases in the middle. CDR3 in amino acids: CASSFHSNTEAFF. In nucleotides, the CDR3 is TGCGCCAGCAGCTTTCACTCTAACACTGAAGCTTTCTTT.

This clonotype has a count of ten or more. The chain has TRBV7-8 and TRBJ1-5; D ambiguous. Germline V gene data show CDR1 as SGHVS and CDR2 as FQNEAQ. V was trimmed by 5 bases and J by 3 bases, leaving 11 bases between them. CDR3 length equals 14 residues. Written as DNA, the CDR3 is TGTGCCAGCAGCGCCCGGGTCTTCAATCAGCCCCAGCATTTT. Protein: CASSARVFNQPQHF. The whole variable domain, remainder taken from reference TRBV7-8 and TRBJ1-5, is GAGVSQSPRYKVAKRGQDVALRCDPISGHVSLFWYQQALGQGPEFLTYFQNEAQLDKSGLPSDRFFAERPEGSVSTLKIQRTQQEDSAVYLCASSARVFNQPQHFGDGTRLSIL.

This clonotype was recorded many times. The chain is built from TRBV12-3 or TRBV12-4 and TRBJ1-1; a possible D gene is TRBD1 (5 bases). V lost 4 bases, J lost 3 bases, and 12 bases lay in between. The CDR3 spans 14 residues. CDR3 sequence (DNA): TGTGCCAGCAGTTCTCAGGGAGTTTACACTGAAGCTTTCTTT. Protein sequence: CASSSQGVYTEAFF.

Remarks on this clonotype: With a much larger clone just one base away, this may be a read error. The rearrangement uses TRBV27 and TRBJ2-5; 7 bases are a match to TRBD1. CDR3 length: 16 amino acids. Looked up from germline, CDR1 is MNHEY and CDR2 is SMNVEV (reference sequence). CDR3 sequence (DNA): TGTGCCAGCAGTAACCCCTTACAGGGGATCCAAGAGACCGAGTACTTC. It yields the protein CASSNPLQGIQETEYF.

The chain employs TRBV7-2 and TRBJ2-1; maybe TRBD2 (7 bases). The ends were cut back, 7 bases at V and 4 bases at J, with 14 bases in the middle. Germline loops: CDR1 SGHTA, CDR2 FQGNSA. The CDR3 totals 14 residues. The CDR3 DNA follows: TGTGCCAGCACATTCGGGGGGCTTTACAATGAGCAGTTCTTC. As protein: CASTFGGLYNEQFF.

Ten or more counts support this clonotype. The chain employs TRBV20-1 and TRBJ2-1; 9 nucleotides agree with TRBD2. This CDR3 is 14 amino acids long. Per germline, CDR1 DFQATT and CDR2 SNEGSKA (reference sequence). Trimming removed 4 bases from V and 3 bases from J; junction bases left unmatched: 4. The CDR3 nucleotides read TGCAGTGCTAAAAATAGCGGGGGCTACAATGAGCAGTTCTTC. Translation: CSAKNSGGYNEQFF.

The chain employs TRBV6-5 and TRBJ2-7; 8 positions agree with TRBD2. Germline CDR1 is MNHEY and CDR2 is SVGAGI. V shed 0 bases and J 3 bases; nucleotides not matched to a gene: 1. CDR3 length equals 14 residues. As DNA, the CDR3 is TGTGCCAGCAGTTACTCCGGGACTAGCTACGAGCAGTACTTC. Translated: CASSYSGTSYEQYF.

This clonotype came up many times. CDR3 coding DNA: TGTGCCAGCAGGGCCGGGACTAGCGGGAGATACAATGAGCAGTTCTTC. This sequence encodes CASRAGTSGRYNEQFF. This rearrangement joins TRBV5-4 to TRBJ2-1, with 14 bases aligning to TRBD2. CDR1 is SGHNT and CDR2 is YYREEE in the germline V gene (reference sequence). The CDR3 has 16 residues. V was pared by 5 bases and J by 4 bases, with 5 bases of the junction left unmatched.

The gene calls are TRBV7-2 and TRBJ2-6; no definite D call. The CDR3 sequence is 13 residues long. The germline V and J ends were trimmed by 4 bases and 4 bases, with 5 bases remaining between them. Germline CDR1 and CDR2: SGHTA and FQGNSA. CDR3 sequence reads: CASSSFGANVLTF. CDR3 coding DNA: TGTGCCAGCAGCTCCTTCGGGGCCAACGTCCTGACTTTC.

This clonotype was seen at least ten times. This chain connects TRBV6-2 or TRBV6-3 to TRBJ1-5; weak D call: TRBD1 (6 bases). Germline CDR1 and CDR2: MNHEY and SVGEGT. Trimming stripped 7 bases from V and 6 bases from J, with 25 bases between. The CDR3 is 17 residues long. The CDR3 is CASNPVTGIHRGQPQHF. Written as DNA, the CDR3 is TGTGCCAGCAATCCAGTGACAGGTATCCATCGTGGTCAGCCCCAGCATTTT.

This clonotype was seen at least ten times. This chain links TRBV20-1 with TRBJ1-2; perhaps TRBD1 as D (5 bases). Between the trimmed V and J ends, which lost 3 bases and 2 bases, there was a span of 13 bases. This CDR3 spans 14 amino acids. Germline V gene data show CDR1 as DFQATT and CDR2 as SNEGSKA (reference sequence). CDR3 sequence reads: CSARGSGGNYGYTF. The CDR3 DNA sequence: TGCAGTGCTAGGGGTTCGGGGGGAAACTATGGCTACACCTTC.

Comments on this clonotype: A much larger clone is a single base away; this may be a read error. The chain combines TRBV7-2 with TRBJ1-2, with 8 bases lining up with TRBD1. The junction had 14 bases not matched to a gene; V was cut back by 5 bases and J by 3 bases. Per the germline V gene, CDR1 is SGHTA and CDR2 is FQGNSA. CDR3 length: 17 amino acids. CDR3 region: CASSPRAGGVKDYGYTF. CDR3 coding DNA: TGTGCCAGCAGCCCCAGGGCAGGGGGCGTTAAGGACTATGGCTACACCTTC.

Notes on this clonotype: Given a much more abundant clone one base away, this may be a read error. This chain joins TRBV28 and TRBJ2-1; D is unclear. V was pared by 8 bases and J by 14 bases, with 19 bases between. The CDR3 length is 12 residues. CDR1 is MDHEN, CDR2 SYDVKM, per germline. CDR3 nucleotide sequence: TGTGCCAGCTCCGACCCGGGCAGCCACAAGTTCTTC. This encodes CASSDPGSHKFF.

As to this clonotype: A much more abundant neighbour one base away suggests this may be a read error. This chain connects TRBV10-2 to TRBJ2-1, with 7 bases lining up with TRBD2. V gave up 5 bases and J gave up 9 bases; unmatched junction bases: 10. This CDR3 has 14 amino acids. Germline CDR1 and CDR2: WSHSY and SAAADI. CDR3 in DNA: TGCGCCAGCAGTCTGGTGGGGGGGTTAGGTGAGCAGTTCTTC. Amino acid sequence: CASSLVGGLGEQFF.

At least ten counts were recorded for this clonotype. The rearrangement joins TRBV12-3 or TRBV12-4 to TRBJ2-1; perhaps TRBD2 as D (7 bases). The germline V and J ends were trimmed by 3 bases and 2 bases, with 20 bases remaining between them. CDR3 length equals 18 residues. This chain's CDR3 is CASSFKRGGLTTYNEQFF. CDR3 in DNA: TGTGCCAGCAGTTTTAAGAGGGGGGGGCTAACTACCTACAATGAGCAGTTCTTC.

This clonotype was seen ten or more times. The gene calls are TRBV5-1 and TRBJ1-1; TRBD1 might be the D (5 bases). CDR1 is SGHRS, CDR2 YFSETQ, per germline. CDR3 size: 12 residues. V lost 5 bases and J 8 bases, leaving 13 bases between the germline ends. The CDR3 DNA reads as TGCGCCAGCAGTCTGAACGGGGGGGAAGCTTTCTTT. This encodes CASSLNGGEAFF.

This rearrangement joins TRBV7-2 to TRBJ2-4, with D unresolved. V lost 6 bases and J lost 2, with 11 bases in between. Germline V gives CDR1 SGHTA, CDR2 FQGNSA. The CDR3 is 14 residues long. As DNA, the CDR3 is TGTGCCAGCAGTCTCCTGGGGTCCAAAAACATTCAGTACTTC. It yields the protein CASSLLGSKNIQYF.

This clonotype was seen repeatedly, ten times or more. The chain couples TRBV14 to TRBJ2-5; no definite D call. Trimming cost V 4 bases and J 4 bases, with 13 bases left between them. Germline V CDR1 and CDR2: SGHDN, FVKESK. The CDR3 spans 14 residues. The CDR3 sequence: CASSPNLGIETQYF. CDR3 in DNA: TGTGCCAGCAGCCCGAACCTAGGAATAGAGACCCAGTACTTC.

This clonotype occurred a few times. The CDR3 DNA sequence: TGCAGCGCCCGCCCATTTACGGGTGCCCAGTACTTC. Encoded protein: CSARPFTGAQYF. The chain couples TRBV29-1 to TRBJ2-5; D unclear. V lost 7 bases, J lost 9 bases, and 18 bases lay in between. Germline V gives CDR1 SQVTM, CDR2 ANQGSEA. The CDR3 is 12 amino acids.

This clonotype was recorded many times. This chain connects TRBV12-3 or TRBV12-4 to TRBJ1-2; D call uncertain. The CDR3 is 11 amino acids. Trimming stripped 4 bases from V and 8 bases from J, with 8 bases between. CDR3 sequence: CASSSLRGYTF. CDR3 sequence (DNA): TGTGCCAGCAGTTCCCTTCGGGGCTACACCTTC.